This paragraph reports one T cell receptor (beta chain). Germline V gene sequence: CDR1 MNHEY, CDR2 SVGAGI. With 6 bases clipped from V and 2 bases from J, the junction kept 7 bases outside the gene matches. The CDR3 runs to 15 residues. Original data processing: Amplified reference gene primers provided the basis for estimating nucleated cell counts. This table comes from immunoSEQ multiplex PCR, and its TCRdb copy is limited to in-frame clones, with some not included. V, J and clone size were drawn from that table, and D and trimming were deduced from the DNA. This sample has roughly 140,000 clones, with about 85% found just once. The record originates from a study of blood T cell repertoires in COVID-19. Across the study: Spain, Italy and the United States supplied samples that represented acute and convalescent COVID-19.

Ages ranged from about 18 to 89 years, with residence in around 24 US areas. Participants' own reports of clinical history determined their cohort assignment. The receptor was isolated from a woman aged 40 to 55 who had recovered from COVID-19. This chain joins TRBV6-5 and TRBJ1-1, with TRBD1 identical over 9 bases. Sequencing input: PBMCs or T cells enriched from blood (not recorded which). Here the CDR3 DNA reads TGTGCCAGCAGACCGACAGGGGGGCTCAACACTGAAGCTTTCTTT. Translating gives CASRPTGGLNTEAFF.